A single sample gave rise to the 20 T cell receptor beta chains below, sequenced in a study of control samples from healthy donors and cancer patients. Clones were read by immunoSEQ multiplex PCR, and TCRdb kept only the in-frame ones, dropping some. Of about 120,000 clones in the sample, approximately 88% were seen once. Sequenced material: PBMCs. These receptors originate from a woman aged 60-70 years with lung cancer.

The V call is TRBV18, the J call TRBJ2-3; D is unresolved. This CDR3 region has 15 residues. The V gene's germline CDR1 is KGHSH and CDR2 LQKENI. Trimming removed 1 base at V and 0 bases at J, with 8 bases between. This CDR3 reads CASSPRTASTDTQYF. The CDR3 bases are TGTGCCAGCTCACCACGGACGGCGAGCACAGATACGCAGTATTTT.

The genes are TRBV4-2 and TRBJ1-2; a weak D match, TRBD1 (5 bases). Germline V CDR1 and CDR2: LGHNA, YNFKEQ. There are 16 residues in the CDR3. V was pared by 0 bases and J by 4 bases, with 15 bases between. This chain's CDR3 is CASSQEGAGLLYGYTF. The CDR3 bases are TGTGCCAGCAGCCAAGAAGGGGCAGGTTTACTCTATGGCTACACCTTC.

This chain links TRBV28 with TRBJ2-7; 9 bases match TRBD1. This CDR3 has 12 amino acids. Germline CDR1 MDHEN, CDR2 SYDVKM. The J segment lost 12 bases and the V segment lost 4 bases, leaving 7 bases of the junction unmatched. CDR3 region: CASSSLSGQGYF. DNA of the CDR3: TGTGCCAGCAGTTCCCTATCGGGACAGGGGTACTTC.

This clone was seen only once. The CDR3 bases are TGTGCCAGCAGTCGGACAGCAAATGGCTACACCTTC. The encoded protein is CASSRTANGYTF. This chain uses TRBV12-3 or TRBV12-4 with TRBJ1-2; tentative D call: TRBD1 (6 bases). Trimming took 5 bases from V and 6 from J, leaving 10 bases between them. The CDR3 runs to 12 residues.

This clone was seen a few times. The V call is TRBV11-2, the J call TRBJ1-3; 8 bases align to TRBD1. The CDR3 runs 16 residues. Trimming cost V 5 bases and J 1 base; bases outside gene matches: 7. Germline CDR1 SGHAT, CDR2 FQNNGV. CDR3 region: CASSPRQGSSGNTIYF. For the CDR3, the DNA is TGTGCCAGCAGCCCACGACAGGGGTCTTCTGGAAACACCATATATTTT.

The gene calls are TRBV6-5 and TRBJ2-2; TRBD1 matches at 7 bases. There are 16 residues in the CDR3. V lost 4 bases, J lost 0 bases, and 5 bases stayed unmatched. Per the germline V gene, CDR1 is MNHEY and CDR2 is SVGAGI. The CDR3 region is CASSLQGPANTGELFF. CDR3 DNA sequence: TGTGCCAGCAGTTTACAGGGGCCCGCGAACACCGGGGAGCTGTTTTTT.

The chain combines TRBV6-1 with TRBJ2-7; 7 bases fit TRBD1. V lost 2 bases to trimming and J lost 5 bases; unmatched junction nucleotides: 12. Germline V gene data show CDR1 as MNHNS and CDR2 as SASEGT. The length of the CDR3 is 16 residues. Here the CDR3 DNA reads TGTGCCAGCAGTGAATCCCAAGTTTCGACAGGGAACGAGCAGTACTTC. Translating gives CASSESQVSTGNEQYF.

The gene calls are TRBV6-5 and TRBJ1-2; TRBD1 might be the D (6 bases). V lost 7 bases and J lost 4, with 19 bases in between. CDR3 length: 15 residues. Germline V gene sequence: CDR1 MNHEY, CDR2 SVGAGI. The chain's CDR3 is CASTVVQDSSYGYTF. CDR3 nucleotides: TGTGCCAGCACGGTCGTACAGGACAGTTCCTATGGCTACACCTTC.

CDR3 nucleotides: TGTGCCAGCAGCCAATCCTTCTTTGTGACAGGGGGAATGGAGACCCAGTACTTC. As protein: CASSQSFFVTGGMETQYF. The chain carries TRBV3-1 (or the pseudogene TRBV3-2) and TRBJ2-5, with 9 bases aligning to TRBD1. Germline CDR1 is LGHDT and CDR2 is YNNKEL (reference sequence). This CDR3 is built from 18 residues. J was trimmed by 5 bases and V by 2 bases; bases with no gene match: 15.

This clone has just a few counts. The chain uses TRBV6-4 and TRBJ1-6; TRBD1 might be the D (6 bases). Germline values: CDR1 MRHNA, CDR2 SNTAGT. Trimming stripped 2 bases from V and 9 bases from J, with 8 bases between. This CDR3 has 13 amino acids. CDR3 sequence: CASSDLQGSPLHF. CDR3 DNA sequence: TGTGCCAGCAGTGACCTACAGGGTTCACCCCTCCACTTT.

In its sample, this clone was seen once. V gene TRBV19 combines with J gene TRBJ2-3; 9 bases are a match to TRBD2. CDR1 and CDR2 from the germline V gene are LNHDA and SQIVND (reference sequence). The V segment lost 6 bases and the J segment 8 bases; nucleotides outside the gene matches: 3. This CDR3 spans 12 amino acids. DNA for the CDR3: TGTGCCAGTAGCAATAGCGGGAGTACGCAGTATTTT. Protein product: CASSNSGSTQYF.

This sequence joins TRBV6-2 or TRBV6-3 and TRBJ1-1, with 7 bases matching TRBD1. Germline V gene data show CDR1 as MNHEY and CDR2 as SVGEGT. This CDR3 has 14 amino acids. With V trimmed by 2 bases and J by 3 bases, 3 bases remained unmatched. CDR3 nucleotide sequence: TGTGCCAGCAGTTACCTCGGGACAGACACTGAAGCTTTCTTT. It translates to CASSYLGTDTEAFF.

The chain combines TRBV6-1 with TRBJ1-4; D remains unclear. V was clipped by 0 bases and J by 4 bases, with 9 bases between them. The germline CDR1 and CDR2 sequences are MNHNS and SASEGT. CDR3 size: 15 residues. This chain's CDR3 is CASSEADGFNEKLFF. As DNA, the CDR3 is TGTGCCAGCAGTGAAGCGGACGGGTTTAATGAAAAACTGTTTTTT.

The CDR3, as DNA: TGCAGCGTTGAAGAAGACTACACCTTC. Protein: CSVEEDYTF. This chain uses TRBV29-1 with TRBJ1-2, with D unclear. Trimming shortened V by 0 bases and J by 10 bases, and 3 bases separated the two germline ends. The CDR3 is made up of 9 amino acids. Germline V lookup: CDR1 SQVTM, CDR2 ANQGSEA.

The V gene is TRBV12-3 or TRBV12-4, the J gene TRBJ2-2, with D perhaps TRBD1 or TRBD2 (5 bases each). Trimming removed 4 bases from V and 6 bases from J, with 9 bases in between. The CDR3 covers 13 residues. The CDR3 DNA follows: TGTGCCAGCAGTTCTGGGGGACCCGGGGAGCTGTTTTTT. Amino acid sequence: CASSSGGPGELFF.

This clone turned up a few times. The V and J genes are TRBV5-1 and TRBJ2-4; maybe TRBD2 (5 bases). This CDR3 contains 15 residues. Trimming stripped 1 base from V and 6 bases from J, with 14 bases between. Germline assignment: CDR1 SGHRS and CDR2 YFSETQ. Here the CDR3 reads CASSLLTGSGNIQYF. In DNA form, the CDR3 reads TGCGCCAGCAGCTTGCTAACGGGGTCGGGAAACATTCAGTACTTC.

This clone came up a few times. V is TRBV6-5 and J is TRBJ2-7, with 10 bases fitting TRBD1. CDR3 size: 15 residues. Germline V CDR1 and CDR2: MNHEY, SVGAGI. V was pared by 2 bases and J by 7 bases, with 8 bases of the junction left unmatched. CDR3 bases: TGTGCCAGCAGTTACGAGCGACAGGGGGCATGGGAGCAGTACTTC. It translates to CASSYERQGAWEQYF.

As DNA, the CDR3 is TGTGCCAGCAGACTCGCGGGGGCGGTTGACACTGAAGCTTTCTTT. As protein: CASRLAGAVDTEAFF. The chain joins TRBV25-1 to TRBJ1-1, with D possibly TRBD1 on 6 matching bases. From germline, CDR1 is MGHDK and CDR2 SYGVNS. V was clipped by 6 bases and J by 3 bases, with 17 bases between them. CDR3 length: 15 residues.

The V and J genes are TRBV28 and TRBJ2-7; 9 nucleotides match TRBD1. The germline V gene has CDR1 MDHEN and CDR2 SYDVKM. Germline trimming cut 4 bases from V and 7 bases from J; bases unmatched to any gene: 11. The length of the CDR3 is 15 residues. The CDR3: CASSSSGTGTEEQYF. The CDR3 coding sequence is TGTGCCAGCAGTTCGTCCGGGACAGGGACGGAGGAGCAGTACTTC.

The chain recombines TRBV3-1 (or the pseudogene TRBV3-2) with TRBJ2-3; D remains ambiguous. Germline V gives CDR1 LGHDT, CDR2 YNNKEL (reference sequence). The CDR3 spans 15 residues. Between the trimmed V and J ends, which lost 0 bases and 4 bases, there was a span of 11 bases. CDR3 bases: TGTGCCAGCAGCCAAGAAACGCCTGGGGCAGATACGCAGTATTTT. Amino acid sequence: CASSQETPGADTQYF.